This entry lists 20 T cell receptor beta chains sequenced from one sample in a study of blood T cells in healthy people across ages. Primed by a sample-barcoded 5' primer and a J-beta primer mix, a second PCR proceeded for about 6 to 12 cycles. TCRdb processed the 5' RACE reads anew with MiXCR; each CDR3 protein has one entry. The table has fewer than 1,000,000 distinct CDR3 sequences, 35% to 60% seen once. The sample was blood. The source of these receptors is a man at least 80 years old in good health.

This clonotype was recorded only once. The genes are TRBV3-1 and TRBJ1-1, with 9 bases matching TRBD1. This CDR3 spans 13 amino acids. V trimming: 1 base; J trimming: 11 bases; junction bases outside the gene matches: 5. CDR1 is LGHDT, CDR2 YNNKEL, per germline (reference sequence). The CDR3 is CASSQARDRAAFF. CDR3 sequence (DNA): TGTGCCAGCAGCCAAGCCCGGGACAGGGCGGCTTTCTTT.

The chain employs TRBV6-1 and TRBJ2-5, with 8 nucleotides matching TRBD2. The CDR3 has 15 amino acids. The germline V gene encodes CDR1 MNHNS and CDR2 SASEGT. J lost 3 bases, V lost 4 bases, and 7 bases had no gene match. In nucleotides, the CDR3 is TGTGCCAGCAGTGCGGGACTAGGACGTGAAGAGACCCAGTACTTC. This codes for CASSAGLGREETQYF.

V and J are TRBV4-2 and TRBJ2-7; TRBD2 agrees at 8 bases. CDR3 length: 16 residues. CDR1 is LGHNA and CDR2 is YNFKEQ in the germline V gene. V gave up 1 base and J gave up 1 base; unmatched junction bases: 6. The CDR3 loop reads CASSQVSGGLSYEQYF. DNA of the CDR3: TGTGCCAGCAGCCAAGTAAGCGGGGGACTATCCTACGAGCAGTACTTC.

Only a few counts were recorded for this clonotype. The chain carries TRBV7-9 and TRBJ2-7, with TRBD1 identical over 10 bases. CDR3 length: 16 amino acids. Germline assignment: CDR1 SEHNR and CDR2 FQNEAQ (reference sequence). With 0 bases clipped from V and 4 bases from J, the junction kept 6 bases outside the gene matches. The CDR3 protein is CASSLAERQGAYEQYF. As DNA, the CDR3 is TGTGCCAGCAGCTTAGCGGAGAGACAGGGGGCTTACGAGCAGTACTTC.

A word on this clonotype: A junction boundary mismatches the germline segment, possibly from a read error. This chain links TRBV20-1 with TRBJ1-1; no clear D gene. The germline V gene encodes CDR1 DFQATT and CDR2 SNEGSKA (reference sequence). The CDR3 is 14 amino acids. CDR3: CSAIRAPMNTEAFF. Written as DNA, the CDR3 is TGCAGCGCTATCCGGGCCCCTATGAACACTGAAGCTTTCTTT.

Regarding this clonotype: The CDR3 does not close with the conserved phenylalanine or tryptophan, likely indicating a read error. V is TRBV29-1 and J is TRBJ2-1, with D uncertain. V lost 2 bases and J lost 7, with 6 bases in between. The CDR3 is made up of 11 amino acids. Germline values: CDR1 SQVTM, CDR2 ANQGSEA. Written as DNA, the CDR3 is TGCAGCGTTGAAACTGTTAATGAGCAGTTCGTC. Amino acid sequence: CSVETVNEQFV.

The gene calls are TRBV18 and TRBJ2-5; weak D call: TRBD1 (6 bases). The CDR3 extends over 14 amino acids. CDR1 is KGHSH, CDR2 LQKENI, per germline. Trimming left V 3 bases short and J 11 bases short, with 19 bases between. The CDR3 protein is CASSPPESRGGQYF. The CDR3, as DNA: TGTGCCAGCTCACCGCCGGAGAGCAGGGGCGGGCAGTACTTC.

The V and J genes are TRBV29-1 and TRBJ2-1, with 11 bases lining up with TRBD2. Germline-derived CDR1 and CDR2 are SQVTM and ANQGSEA. The CDR3 length is 14 residues. J lost 11 bases, V lost 8 bases, and 14 bases had no gene match. The CDR3 here is CSPGTTSGSEKQFF. The CDR3 nucleotides read TGCAGCCCAGGGACAACTAGCGGGAGTGAAAAGCAGTTCTTC.

The gene calls are TRBV3-1 and TRBJ2-1; 7 nucleotides align to TRBD1. This CDR3 is 13 amino acids long. Germline lookup yields CDR1 LGHDT and CDR2 YNNKEL (reference sequence). V shed 5 bases, J shed 13 bases, and the junction held 11 bases outside the gene matches. CDR3 amino acids: CASSFTTGTVQFF. DNA of the CDR3: TGTGCCAGCAGCTTTACGACCGGGACAGTTCAGTTCTTC.

The rearrangement links TRBV7-9 to TRBJ2-7; possible D gene TRBD2, 6 bases. The V gene lost 5 bases and the J gene lost 0 bases, with 17 bases spanning the gap. The CDR3 is 16 residues long. Germline-derived CDR1 and CDR2 are SEHNR and FQNEAQ (reference sequence). CDR3 sequence: CASSPTEGGYSYEQYF. CDR3 DNA sequence: TGTGCCAGCAGCCCCACGGAGGGAGGATACTCCTACGAGCAGTACTTC.

The chain uses TRBV12-3 or TRBV12-4 and TRBJ2-1; D is ambiguous. With 4 bases removed from V and 5 bases from J, the gap between germline ends came to 6 bases. This CDR3 comprises 12 residues. As DNA, the CDR3 is TGTGCCAGCAGTTCCAACGACAATGAGCAGTTCTTC. It specifies CASSSNDNEQFF.

The chain joins TRBV28 to TRBJ1-2, with D perhaps TRBD1 (5 bases). Germline V CDR1 and CDR2: MDHEN, SYDVKM. Trimming cost V 5 bases and J 7 bases, with 17 bases left between them. The CDR3 length is 14 residues. The CDR3 region has the DNA TGTGCCAGCAGTGCGCGGGGCCATTGGGGTGGCTACACCTTC. This gives the protein CASSARGHWGGYTF.

The V call is TRBV28, the J call TRBJ2-5; D remains unclear. V lost 6 bases, J lost 5 bases, and 10 bases lay in between. This CDR3 is built from 12 residues. The germline V gene has CDR1 MDHEN and CDR2 SYDVKM. The chain's CDR3 is CASRQSTETQYF. The DNA for the CDR3 is TGTGCCAGCAGGCAGTCAACGGAGACCCAGTACTTC.

This clonotype was seen ten or more times. The chain has TRBV11-1 and TRBJ2-1; a possible D gene is TRBD2 (6 bases). Germline V gene lookup returns CDR1 SGHAT and CDR2 FQDESV (reference sequence). The CDR3 loop spans 15 amino acids. V was shortened by 5 bases and J by 6 bases, with 17 bases between the two germline ends. CDR3: CASSHSTGVGNEQFF. The DNA for the CDR3 is TGTGCCAGCAGCCATTCCACGGGAGTGGGCAATGAGCAGTTCTTC.

The chain employs TRBV10-3 and TRBJ2-7; D call uncertain. This CDR3 has 14 amino acids. V lost 3 bases, J lost 0 bases, and 9 bases lay in between. CDR1 and CDR2 from the germline V gene are ENHRY and SYGVKD. The CDR3 DNA reads TGTGCCATCAGTGACGAGGCTTACTCCTACGAGCAGTACTTC. It specifies CAISDEAYSYEQYF.

With respect to this clonotype: One end of the junction is discordant with germline, which a read error may explain. The chain recombines TRBV5-1 with TRBJ2-2; D tentatively fits TRBD1 or TRBD2 (5 bases each). Germline V gene data show CDR1 as SGHRS and CDR2 as YFSETQ. The CDR3 runs to 14 residues. CDR3 loop: CASSTGMDTGELFF. As DNA, the CDR3 is TGCGCCAGCAGCACCGGGATGGACACCGGGGAGCTATTTTTT.

Only a few counts were recorded for this clonotype. The chain employs TRBV20-1 and TRBJ2-5; 12 bases line up with TRBD1. The CDR3 is made up of 15 amino acids. V was clipped by 0 bases and J by 11 bases; unmatched bases: 10. Germline CDR1 and CDR2: DFQATT and SNEGSKA (reference sequence). CDR3 nucleotides: TGCAGTGCTAGAGACGGGGGACAGGGGGCTCGGGAGCAGTACTTC. Translated: CSARDGGQGAREQYF.

V and J are TRBV15 and TRBJ2-1; D is perhaps TRBD1 (5 bases). The V gene lost 0 bases and the J gene lost 7 bases, with 13 bases spanning the gap. Germline CDR1 is LNHNV and CDR2 is YYDKDF (reference sequence). The CDR3 contains 15 residues. The CDR3 nucleotides are TGTGCCACCAGCAGAGAATATGGGCAGGGAAATGAGCAGTTCTTC. It encodes CATSREYGQGNEQFF.

The CDR3 DNA is TGTGCCAGCAGTTACTCGAAAACTAGCGGGAGTCTCTCCTACAATGAGCAGTTCTTC. Encoded protein: CASSYSKTSGSLSYNEQFF. The chain combines TRBV6-5 with TRBJ2-1, with 11 bases fitting TRBD2. Per the germline V gene, CDR1 is MNHEY and CDR2 is SVGAGI. Trimming removed 0 bases from V and 0 bases from J; junction bases left unmatched: 7. CDR3 size: 19 residues.

The sample holds a few counts of this clonotype. The chain carries TRBV5-1 and TRBJ2-2; a possible D gene is TRBD2 (5 bases). Trimming removed 7 bases from V and 4 bases from J, with 11 bases in between. The germline V gene has CDR1 SGHRS and CDR2 YFSETQ. The CDR3 has 13 residues. CDR3 sequence (DNA): TGCGCCAGCCACCGAGAGGGCACCGGGGAGCTGTTTTTT. Residues: CASHREGTGELFF.